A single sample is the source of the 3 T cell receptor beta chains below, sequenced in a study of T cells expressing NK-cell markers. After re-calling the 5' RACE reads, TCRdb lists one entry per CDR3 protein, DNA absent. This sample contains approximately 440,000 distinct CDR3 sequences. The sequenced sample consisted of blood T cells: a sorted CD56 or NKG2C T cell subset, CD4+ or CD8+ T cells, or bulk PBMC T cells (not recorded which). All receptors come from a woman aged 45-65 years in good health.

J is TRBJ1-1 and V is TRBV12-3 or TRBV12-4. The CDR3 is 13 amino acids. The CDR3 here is CASRKGPNTEAFF.

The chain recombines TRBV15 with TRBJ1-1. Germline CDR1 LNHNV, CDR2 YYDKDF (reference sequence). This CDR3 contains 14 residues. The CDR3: CATSRDGPLNEAFF.

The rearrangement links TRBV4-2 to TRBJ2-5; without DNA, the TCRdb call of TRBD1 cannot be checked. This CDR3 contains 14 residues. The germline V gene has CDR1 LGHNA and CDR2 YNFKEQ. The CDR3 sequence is CASSQNIGGATQYF.